This T cell receptor beta chain was identified during a study of response to subunit inactivated influenza vaccine. Findings of the study overall: With each seasonal influenza vaccination, the authors suggested, few new T cells are recruited.

Via MiXCR, TCRdb re-called the RT-PCR reads, giving one row per CDR3 protein. The sample has roughly 760,000 distinct CDR3 sequences; roughly 20% are singletons. Of note for this clonotype: Its antigen remains unidentified.

V lost 7 bases and J lost 4; bases outside the gene matches: 11. This CDR3 has 15 residues. CDR1 is MDHEN, CDR2 SYDVKM, per germline. The sample here was PBMCs from blood, taken roughly 5 days after vaccination. The chain links TRBV28 to TRBJ2-7; 9 positions agree with TRBD1. This clonotype was sampled from a man aged 45-60 years who received an inactivated influenza vaccine. CDR3 nucleotide sequence: TGTGCCAGCAACAACCCGGGACAGGGATGGTACGAGCAGTACTTC. It is translated as CASNNPGQGWYEQYF.